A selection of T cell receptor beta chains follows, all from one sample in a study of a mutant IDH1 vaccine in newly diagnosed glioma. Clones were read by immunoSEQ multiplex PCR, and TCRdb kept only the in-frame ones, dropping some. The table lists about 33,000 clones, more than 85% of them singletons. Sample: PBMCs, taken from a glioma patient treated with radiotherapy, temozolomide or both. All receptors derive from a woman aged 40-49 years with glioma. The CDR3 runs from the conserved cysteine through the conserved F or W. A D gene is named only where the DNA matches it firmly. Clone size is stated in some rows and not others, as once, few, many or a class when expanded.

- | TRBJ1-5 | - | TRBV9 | CASSVGAGDSNQPQHF | TGTGCCAGCAGCGTAGGGGCAGGAGATAGCAATCAGCCCCAGCATTTT
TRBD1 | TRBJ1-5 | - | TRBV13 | CASSKGAQSQPQHF | TGTGCCAGCAGCAAGGGGGCGCAGAGTCAGCCCCAGCATTTT
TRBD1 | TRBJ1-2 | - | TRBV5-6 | CASRRTGVGYGYTF | TGTGCCAGCAGGAGGACAGGGGTCGGCTATGGCTACACCTTC
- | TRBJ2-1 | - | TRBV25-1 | CASAAQGGNEQFF | TGTGCCAGCGCGGCACAGGGTGGCAATGAGCAGTTCTTC
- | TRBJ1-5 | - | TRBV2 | CASSGPGMSNQPQHF | TGTGCCAGCAGTGGACCGGGGATGAGCAATCAGCCCCAGCATTTT
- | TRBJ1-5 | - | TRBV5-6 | CASSIQGVNQPQHF | TGTGCCAGCAGCATACAAGGGGTCAATCAGCCCCAGCATTTT
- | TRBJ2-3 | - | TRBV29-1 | CSVSQGQDTQYF | TGCAGCGTTTCACAGGGCCAAGATACGCAGTATTTT
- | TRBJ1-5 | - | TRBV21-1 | CASSKGFNQPQHF | TGTGCCAGCAGCAAAGGGTTCAATCAGCCCCAGCATTTT
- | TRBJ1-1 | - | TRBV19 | CASSNLNTEAFF | TGTGCCAGTAGTAACCTTAACACTGAAGCTTTCTTT
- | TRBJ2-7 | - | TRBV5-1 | CASSASGPSYEQYF | TGCGCCAGCAGCGCCTCGGGTCCTTCCTACGAGCAGTACTTC
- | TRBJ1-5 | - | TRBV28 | CASSFRTWQPQHF | TGTGCCAGCAGTTTTAGGACCTGGCAGCCCCAGCATTTT
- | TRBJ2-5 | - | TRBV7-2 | CASSPRGFSQETQYF | TGTGCCAGCAGCCCCAGGGGTTTTTCTCAAGAGACCCAGTACTTC
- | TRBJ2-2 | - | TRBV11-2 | CASSLGPGELFF | TGTGCCAGCAGCTTAGGACCCGGGGAGCTGTTTTTT
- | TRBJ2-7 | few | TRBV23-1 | CAHLGREQYF | TGCGCGCATCTGGGGCGCGAGCAGTACTTC
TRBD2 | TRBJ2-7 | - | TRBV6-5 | CASSSSGGTYEQYF | TGTGCCAGCAGCTCTAGCGGGGGTACCTACGAGCAGTACTTC
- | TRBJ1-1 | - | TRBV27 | CASRMWGEAFF | TGTGCCAGCAGGATGTGGGGTGAAGCTTTCTTT
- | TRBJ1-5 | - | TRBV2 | CASSEAQGSGQPQHF | TGTGCCAGCAGTGAAGCGCAAGGTTCGGGGCAGCCCCAGCATTTT
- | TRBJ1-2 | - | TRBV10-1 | CASTPCSEGYTF | TGCGCCAGCACCCCCTGTTCGGAGGGCTACACCTTC
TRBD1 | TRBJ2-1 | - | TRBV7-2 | CASSSTIRQTGGRGNEQFF | TGTGCCAGCAGTTCCACCATCAGACAGACAGGGGGCAGGGGGAATGAGCAGTTCTTC
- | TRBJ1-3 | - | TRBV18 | CASSKENSGNTIYF | TGTGCCAGCTCCAAAGAAAACTCTGGAAACACCATATATTTT
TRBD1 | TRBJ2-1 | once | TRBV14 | CASSQDLGQGGNEQFF | TGTGCCAGCAGCCAAGATTTGGGACAGGGCGGGAATGAGCAGTTCTTC
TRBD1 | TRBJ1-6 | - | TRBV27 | CASSLTGGNSPLHF | TGTGCCAGCAGCCTCACAGGGGGCAATTCACCCCTCCACTTT
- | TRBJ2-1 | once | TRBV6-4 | CASSDSGAGEQFF | TGTGCCAGCAGTGACTCAGGAGCTGGGGAGCAGTTCTTC
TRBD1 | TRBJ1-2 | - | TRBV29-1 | CSVFDRGKANYGYTF | TGCAGCGTTTTCGACAGGGGGAAGGCTAACTATGGCTACACCTTC
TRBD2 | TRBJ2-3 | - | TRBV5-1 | CASSSIGRGDPHTQYF | TGCGCCAGCAGCTCGATCGGGCGGGGGGACCCTCATACGCAGTATTTT
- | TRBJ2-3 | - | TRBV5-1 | CASSLGGSATDTQYF | TGCGCCAGCAGCTTGGGAGGGTCTGCCACAGATACGCAGTATTTT
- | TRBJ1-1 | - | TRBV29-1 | CSVREYTEAFF | TGCAGCGTTCGGGAGTACACTGAAGCTTTCTTT
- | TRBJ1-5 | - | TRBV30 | CAWEGPGTPQHF | TGTGCCTGGGAGGGACCGGGGACGCCCCAGCATTTT
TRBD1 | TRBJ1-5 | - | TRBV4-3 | CASSQDKGQALGPQHF | TGCGCCAGCAGCCAAGATAAGGGACAGGCCTTGGGGCCCCAGCATTTT
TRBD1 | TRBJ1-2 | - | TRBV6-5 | CASSYLPGQLYGYTF | TGTGCCAGCAGTTACCTCCCGGGACAGCTCTATGGCTACACCTTC
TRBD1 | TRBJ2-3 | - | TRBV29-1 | CSGGNRGRTDTQYF | TGCAGCGGGGGAAACAGGGGCCGCACAGATACGCAGTATTTT
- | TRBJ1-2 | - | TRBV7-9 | CASSFFGKTNYGYTF | TGTGCCAGCAGCTTTTTTGGCAAAACTAACTATGGCTACACCTTC
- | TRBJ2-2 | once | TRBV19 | CATAGIGTGELFF | TGTGCCACGGCGGGAATTGGCACCGGGGAGCTGTTTTTT
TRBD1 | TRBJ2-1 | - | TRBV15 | CATRTGGRYEQFF | TGTGCCACCCGTACAGGGGGTAGATATGAGCAGTTCTTC
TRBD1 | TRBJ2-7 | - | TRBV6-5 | CASSLGQGSGYEQYF | TGTGCCAGCAGCCTCGGACAGGGTAGTGGCTACGAGCAGTACTTC
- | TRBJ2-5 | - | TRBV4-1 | CASSQERAGGQETQYF | TGCGCCAGCAGCCAAGAAAGGGCAGGAGGGCAAGAGACCCAGTACTTC
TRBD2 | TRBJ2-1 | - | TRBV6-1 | CASSEAHGGSYNEQFF | TGTGCCAGCAGTGAAGCCCACGGGGGGTCCTACAATGAGCAGTTCTTC
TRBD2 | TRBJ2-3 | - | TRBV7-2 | CASSRTSAADTQYF | TGTGCCAGCAGCCGGACTAGTGCCGCAGATACGCAGTATTTT
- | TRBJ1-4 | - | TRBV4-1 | CASSQGQRNEKLFF | TGCGCCAGCAGCCAAGGACAGCGTAATGAAAAACTGTTTTTT
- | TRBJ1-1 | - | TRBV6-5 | CASKKAVGEEAFF | TGTGCCAGCAAAAAAGCAGTGGGGGAAGAAGCTTTCTTT
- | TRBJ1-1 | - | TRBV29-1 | CSVDSTEAFF | TGCAGCGTTGACAGCACTGAAGCTTTCTTT
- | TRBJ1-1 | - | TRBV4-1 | CASSPTSGMNTEAFF | TGCGCCAGCAGCCCAACCTCGGGGATGAACACTGAAGCTTTCTTT
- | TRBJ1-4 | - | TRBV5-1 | CASSGGNEKLFF | TGCGCCAGCAGTGGCGGTAATGAAAAACTGTTTTTT
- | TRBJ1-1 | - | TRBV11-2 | CASSSQGGAFF | TGTGCCAGCAGCTCACAGGGCGGGGCTTTCTTT
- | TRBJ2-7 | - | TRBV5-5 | CASGLDSRNYEQYF | TGTGCCAGCGGCCTTGACAGCCGAAACTACGAGCAGTACTTC
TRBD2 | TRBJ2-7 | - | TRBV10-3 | CAISEGGLAGNKYEQYF | TGTGCCATCAGTGAGGGAGGGCTAGCGGGGAACAAGTACGAGCAGTACTTC
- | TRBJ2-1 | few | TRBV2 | CASSRKQGYNEQFF | TGTGCCAGCAGTAGAAAACAGGGATACAATGAGCAGTTCTTC
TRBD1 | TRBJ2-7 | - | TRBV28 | CASSRGQASYEQYF | TGTGCCAGCAGCCGTGGACAGGCCTCCTACGAGCAGTACTTC
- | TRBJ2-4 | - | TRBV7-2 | CASSLAFPGVGTKNIQYF | TGTGCCAGCAGCTTAGCGTTCCCGGGGGTCGGAACCAAAAACATTCAGTACTTC
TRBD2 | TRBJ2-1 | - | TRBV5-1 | CASSLGAGGSNNEQFF | TGCGCCAGCAGCTTGGGGGCGGGGGGTTCCAACAATGAGCAGTTCTTC
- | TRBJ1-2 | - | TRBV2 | CASSERAGYTF | TGTGCCAGCAGTGAAAGGGCTGGCTACACCTTC
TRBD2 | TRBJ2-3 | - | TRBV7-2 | CASSVWRTSGVPDTQYF | TGTGCCAGCAGCGTTTGGCGGACTAGCGGGGTACCAGATACGCAGTATTTT
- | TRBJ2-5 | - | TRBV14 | CASSQDGRGNQETQYF | TGTGCCAGCAGCCAAGATGGCAGGGGAAATCAAGAGACCCAGTACTTC
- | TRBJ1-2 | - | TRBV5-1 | CASSLAPRVVNYGYTF | TGCGCCAGCAGCTTGGCCCCCAGGGTAGTTAACTATGGCTACACCTTC
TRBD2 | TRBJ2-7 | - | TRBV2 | CASSESGGFSYEQYF | TGTGCCAGCAGTGAAAGCGGGGGGTTCTCCTACGAGCAGTACTTC